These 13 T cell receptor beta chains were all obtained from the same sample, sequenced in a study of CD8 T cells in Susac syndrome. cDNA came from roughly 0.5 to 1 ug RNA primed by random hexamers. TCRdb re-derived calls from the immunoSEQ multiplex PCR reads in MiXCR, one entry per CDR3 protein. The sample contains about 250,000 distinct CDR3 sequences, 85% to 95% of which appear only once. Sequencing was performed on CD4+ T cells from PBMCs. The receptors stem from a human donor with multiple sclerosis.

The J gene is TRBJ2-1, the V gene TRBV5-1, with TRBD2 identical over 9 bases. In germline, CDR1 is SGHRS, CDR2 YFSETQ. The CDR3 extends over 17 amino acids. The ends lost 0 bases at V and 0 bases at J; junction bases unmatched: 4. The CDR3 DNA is TGCGCCAGCAGCTTGGCACTAGCGGGTATCTCCTACAATGAGCAGTTCTTC. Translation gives CASSLALAGISYNEQFF.

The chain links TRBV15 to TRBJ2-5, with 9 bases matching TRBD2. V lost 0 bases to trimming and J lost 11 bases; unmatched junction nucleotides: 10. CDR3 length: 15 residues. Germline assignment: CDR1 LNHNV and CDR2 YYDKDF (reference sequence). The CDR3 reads CATSRDPSGNSLQYF. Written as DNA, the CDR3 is TGTGCCACCAGCAGAGATCCTAGCGGGAACTCCTTGCAGTACTTC.

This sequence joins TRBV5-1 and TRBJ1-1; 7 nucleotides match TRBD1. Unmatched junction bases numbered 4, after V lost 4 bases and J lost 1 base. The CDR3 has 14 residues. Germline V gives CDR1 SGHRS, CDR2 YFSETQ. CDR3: CASSQGQKNTEAFF. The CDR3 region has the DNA TGCGCCAGCAGCCAGGGACAGAAGAACACTGAAGCTTTCTTT.

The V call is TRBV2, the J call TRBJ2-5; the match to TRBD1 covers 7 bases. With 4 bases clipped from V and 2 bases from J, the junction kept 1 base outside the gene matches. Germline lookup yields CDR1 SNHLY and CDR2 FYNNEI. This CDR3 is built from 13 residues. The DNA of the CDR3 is TGTGCCAGCAGTGCGACAGGGCAAGAGACCCAGTACTTC. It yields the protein CASSATGQETQYF.

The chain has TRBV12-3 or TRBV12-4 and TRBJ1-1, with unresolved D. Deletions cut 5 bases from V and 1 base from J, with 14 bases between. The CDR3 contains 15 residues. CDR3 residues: CASSLFDPGNTEAFF. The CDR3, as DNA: TGTGCCAGCAGTCTTTTCGACCCTGGGAACACTGAAGCTTTCTTT.

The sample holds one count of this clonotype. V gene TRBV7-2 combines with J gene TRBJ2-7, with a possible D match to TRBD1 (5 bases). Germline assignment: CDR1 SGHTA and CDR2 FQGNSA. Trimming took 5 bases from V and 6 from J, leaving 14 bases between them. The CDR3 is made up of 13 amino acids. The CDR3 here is CASSARWGLEQYV. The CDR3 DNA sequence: TGTGCCAGCAGCGCCCGATGGGGCCTCGAGCAGTACGTC.

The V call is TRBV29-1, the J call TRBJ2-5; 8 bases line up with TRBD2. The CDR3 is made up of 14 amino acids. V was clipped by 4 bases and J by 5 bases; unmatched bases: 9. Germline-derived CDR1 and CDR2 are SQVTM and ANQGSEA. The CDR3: CSVGNGGARETQYF. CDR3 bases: TGCAGCGTTGGCAACGGGGGGGCTCGGGAGACCCAGTACTTC.

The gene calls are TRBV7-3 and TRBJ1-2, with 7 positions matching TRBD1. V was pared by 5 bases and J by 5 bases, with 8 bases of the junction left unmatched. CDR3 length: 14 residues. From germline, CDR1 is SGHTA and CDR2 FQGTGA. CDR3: CASSRTAGGYGYTF. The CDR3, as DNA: TGTGCCAGCAGCCGAACTGCAGGGGGGTATGGCTACACCTTC.

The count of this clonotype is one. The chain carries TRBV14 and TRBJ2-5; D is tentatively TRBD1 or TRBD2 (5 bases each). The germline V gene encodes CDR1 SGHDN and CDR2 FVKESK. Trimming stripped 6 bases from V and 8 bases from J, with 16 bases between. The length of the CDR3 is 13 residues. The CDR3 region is CASSPIGAGTQYF. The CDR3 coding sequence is TGTGCCAGCAGTCCGATCGGGGCTGGCACCCAGTACTTC.

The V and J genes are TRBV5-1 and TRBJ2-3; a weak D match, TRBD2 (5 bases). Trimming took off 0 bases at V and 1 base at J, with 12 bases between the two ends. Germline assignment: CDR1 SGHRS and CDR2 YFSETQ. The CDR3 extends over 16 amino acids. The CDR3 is CASSLEGAWGTDTQYF. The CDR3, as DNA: TGCGCCAGCAGCTTGGAGGGAGCCTGGGGCACAGATACGCAGTATTTT. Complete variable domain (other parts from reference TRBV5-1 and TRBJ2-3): KAGVTQTPRYLIKTRGQQVTLSCSPISGHRSVSWYQQTPGQGLQFLFEYFSETQRNKGNFPGRFSGRQFSNSRSEMNVSTLELGDSALYLCASSLEGAWGTDTQYFGPGTRLTVL.

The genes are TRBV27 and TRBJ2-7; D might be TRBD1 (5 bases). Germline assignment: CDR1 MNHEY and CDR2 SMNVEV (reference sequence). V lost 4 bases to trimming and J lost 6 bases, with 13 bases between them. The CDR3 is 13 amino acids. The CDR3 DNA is TGTGCCAGCAGTTCCGTCTCTGGGGCCGAGCAGTACTTC. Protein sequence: CASSSVSGAEQYF.

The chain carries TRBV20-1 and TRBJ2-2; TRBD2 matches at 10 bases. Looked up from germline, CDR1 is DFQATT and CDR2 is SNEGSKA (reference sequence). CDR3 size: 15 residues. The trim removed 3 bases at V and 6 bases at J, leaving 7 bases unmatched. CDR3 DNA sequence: TGCAGTGCTAGGGGACTAGCGATGTCGTCCGGGGAGCTGTTTTTT. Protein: CSARGLAMSSGELFF.

The CDR3, as DNA: TGTGCCAGCAGTGAAGAAACCAATCGGGGTGGCTACACCTTC. Its translation is CASSEETNRGGYTF. The V and J genes are TRBV2 and TRBJ1-2, with D uncertain. This CDR3 region has 14 residues. Germline V CDR1 and CDR2: SNHLY, FYNNEI. With 1 base removed from V and 7 bases from J, the gap between germline ends came to 13 bases.